These 20 T cell receptor beta chains originate from one sample sequenced in a study of CXCR3-negative and CXCR3-positive naive CD8 T cells. Their target antigens are unknown. General study results and limits: Relative to CXCR3-negative naive cells, CXCR3-positive naive cells had more hydrophobic TRB CDR3s.

Preparation of TRB cDNA libraries relied on 5' RACE carrying UMI labels. Following a re-call of the 5' RACE reads, TCRdb has one entry per CDR3 protein and lacks DNA. The table lists under 5,500 distinct CDR3 sequences, with more than 2% in the top ten. The sample comprised naive CXCR3+ CD8+ T cells from blood. The sample's subset: CD45RO-CCR7+CD27+CD95- naive CD8+ T cells expressing CXCR3 (TNR3+). These receptors were collected from a human donor in good health. Some clones in this sample may be carry-over from other donors' samples.

In terms of frequency, this clonotype is large (0.1 to 1%). This sequence joins TRBV5-1 and TRBJ2-7; TCRdb gives TRBD2 as the D gene, but with no DNA this cannot be confirmed. Germline assignment: CDR1 SGHRS and CDR2 YFSETQ. The CDR3 covers 15 residues. CDR3 residues: CASRFRTSGTYEQYF.

According to its frequency, this clonotype is medium-sized (0.01 to 0.1%). The chain uses TRBV15 and TRBJ1-1. Germline-derived CDR1 and CDR2 are LNHNV and YYDKDF (reference sequence). The CDR3 has 13 residues. The CDR3 spells CATSRATVYEAFF.

The V and J genes are TRBV5-1 and TRBJ1-2; the TCRdb call, TRBD1, lacks DNA for checking. Per the germline V gene, CDR1 is SGHRS and CDR2 is YFSETQ. The CDR3 contains 14 residues. The CDR3 region is CASSFSSDSYGYTF. Using reference TRBV5-1 and TRBJ1-2 for the parts outside the CDR3, the full variable domain is KAGVTQTPRYLIKTRGQQVTLSCSPISGHRSVSWYQQTPGQGLQFLFEYFSETQRNKGNFPGRFSGRQFSNSRSEMNVSTLELGDSALYLCASSFSSDSYGYTFGSGTRLTVV.

The chain is built from TRBV6-4 and TRBJ2-1; no DNA is available, so the TRBD2 call from TCRdb remains unchecked. The CDR3 length is 13 residues. The V gene's germline CDR1 is MRHNA and CDR2 SNTAGT. CDR3 loop: CASRASGADEQFF.

In terms of frequency, this clonotype is medium-sized (0.01 to 0.1%). The CDR3 spells CASSPPMNTEAFF. The rearrangement joins TRBV18 to TRBJ1-1. Germline V lookup: CDR1 KGHSH, CDR2 LQKENI. CDR3 length: 13 residues.

This clonotype is classed as medium-sized by frequency. The rearrangement links TRBV19 to TRBJ2-3. Germline-derived CDR1 and CDR2 are LNHDA and SQIVND (reference sequence). The CDR3 runs to 13 residues. The CDR3 here is CASSDWGTDTQYF. The full variable domain, with the rest looked up from reference TRBV19 and TRBJ2-3, is DGGITQSPKYLFRKEGQNVTLSCEQNLNHDAMYWYRQDPGQGLRLIYYSQIVNDFQKGDIAEGYSVSREKKESFPLTVTSAQKNPTAFYLCASSDWGTDTQYFGPGTRLTVL.

This rearrangement joins TRBV5-1 to TRBJ2-1; the TRBD2 assignment by TCRdb is unverifiable without DNA. The length of the CDR3 is 15 residues. CDR1 is SGHRS and CDR2 is YFSETQ in the germline V gene. The CDR3 is CASSLAAVSYNEQFF.

This clonotype is deemed medium-sized by its frequency. V and J are TRBV29-1 and TRBJ2-1; TCRdb names TRBD2, which stays unverified in the absence of DNA. CDR3 length equals 12 residues. Germline assignment: CDR1 SQVTM and CDR2 ANQGSEA. CDR3 protein: CSVTGTKNEQFF.

V usage is TRBV2 and J usage is TRBJ2-4; TCRdb calls TRBD2, which cannot be checked without DNA. From germline, CDR1 is SNHLY and CDR2 FYNNEI. The CDR3 is 14 amino acids. The CDR3 sequence is CANSDVARTDIQYF.

Considering frequency, this clonotype is medium-sized (0.01 to 0.1%). This chain links TRBV29-1 with TRBJ2-7. The germline V gene has CDR1 SQVTM and CDR2 ANQGSEA. The CDR3 consists of 14 residues. CDR3 sequence: CSVGTDELTYEQYF.

This clonotype is deemed medium-sized by its frequency. The chain joins TRBV29-1 to TRBJ2-7. The CDR3 covers 12 residues. Germline-derived CDR1 and CDR2 are SQVTM and ANQGSEA. The CDR3: CSVVSSPYEQYF.

The genes are TRBV4-1 and TRBJ2-5. CDR1 and CDR2 from the germline V gene are MGHRA and YSYEKL. This CDR3 is built from 14 residues. CDR3: CASSQEPSQETQYF.

The V call is TRBV11-2, the J call TRBJ2-3; TCRdb lists TRBD2, though no DNA is available to test this call. The CDR3 is 16 residues long. The V gene's germline CDR1 is SGHAT and CDR2 FQNNGV. CDR3 amino acids: CASSPRSGGDTDTQYF.

The chain links TRBV7-2 to TRBJ2-2; the D call from TCRdb, TRBD1, cannot be confirmed without DNA. CDR3 length: 15 amino acids. Germline CDR1 is SGHTA and CDR2 is FQGNSA. CDR3 region: CASSPLIRGGWELFF.

Here the CDR3 reads CSVFSGNKQFF. The chain is built from TRBV29-1 and TRBJ2-1; there is no DNA to check the TCRdb D call of TRBD2. The CDR3 consists of 11 residues. CDR1 is SQVTM and CDR2 is ANQGSEA in the germline V gene.

The V and J genes are TRBV19 and TRBJ1-6; the TRBD1 assignment by TCRdb is unverifiable without DNA. The CDR3 totals 11 residues. Germline CDR1 LNHDA, CDR2 SQIVND (reference sequence). The CDR3 is CASQGASPLHF. The variable domain in full, completed from reference TRBV19 and TRBJ1-6, reads DGGITQSPKYLFRKEGQNVTLSCEQNLNHDAMYWYRQDPGQGLRLIYYSQIVNDFQKGDIAEGYSVSREKKESFPLTVTSAQKNPTAFYLCASQGASPLHFGNGTRLTVT.

By frequency, this clonotype is medium-sized. The chain is built from TRBV12-3 or TRBV12-4 and TRBJ2-5; TCRdb's D call, TRBD2, is unchecked because there is no DNA. There are 15 residues in the CDR3. The CDR3 sequence is CASSFGPGLQETQYF.

This clonotype registers large by frequency. This chain joins TRBV10-2 and TRBJ2-2; the TCRdb D gene call, TRBD2, has no DNA to confirm it. The CDR3 runs to 14 residues. Germline CDR1 WSHSY, CDR2 SAAADI. CDR3 loop: CASGLAANTGELFF.

This chain connects TRBV29-1 to TRBJ2-1. This CDR3 has 13 residues. Per germline, CDR1 SQVTM and CDR2 ANQGSEA. CDR3 loop: CSVVGLLHNEQFF.

The rearrangement joins TRBV7-9 to TRBJ2-7; TCRdb gives TRBD1 as the D gene, but with no DNA this cannot be confirmed. Germline CDR1 reads SEHNR; CDR2 reads FQNEAQ (reference sequence). The CDR3 length is 15 residues. This CDR3 is CASSWTGTGGYEQYF.